The sequence of this TCR beta chain was determined in a study of cytomegalovirus exposure and HLA in healthy donors. Germline V gene lookup returns CDR1 SGHAT and CDR2 FQDESV (reference sequence). V gave up 1 base and J gave up 7 bases, with 8 bases separating them. The CDR3 contains 14 residues. Study-wide points: Fewer N-insertions than the approximately 700-donor mean were reportedly shown by an Asian-associated ancestry cluster in a later analysis.

Comment on this clone: Its antigen is still unknown.

It was with 60 Vbeta and 13 Jbeta primers that the PCR ran. TCRdb keeps only in-frame clones here, not all; method: immunoSEQ multiplex PCR. In the table there are about 160,000 clones, approximately 80% of which are singletons. The origin of this receptor is a woman between 50 and 59 years old in good health and CMV-seronegative. Material: PBMCs. V and J are TRBV11-1 and TRBJ1-6, with D uncertain. The CDR3: CASSLGRLNSPLHF. The CDR3 DNA reads TGTGCCAGCAGCTTAGGCAGGCTGAATTCACCCCTCCACTTT.